Reported below is one T cell receptor beta chain. The antigen remains unidentified. These data originate in a study of vaccination effects on CD4 cells after COVID-19. Study information: The post-vaccine samples were taken, at the median, 72 days after the second dose. The study's findings and limits: Convalescent patients in the study were few, and early post-infection timepoints were absent. At late timepoints after vaccination, vaccine- and infection-induced clones shrank markedly.

The assay was immunoSEQ multiplex PCR, and TCRdb's table has in-frame clones only and misses some. Of 84,000 or so clones in the sample, over 75% were seen once. ViraFEST assay sequencing came after antigen-specific CD4+ T cells were expanded with viral peptide pools. After less than twelve days in culture, the CD4+ T cells were isolated. Each participant was administered two doses of either the BNT162b2 or the mRNA-1273 vaccine. A few million PBMC were seeded per well and grown in the presence of about 10 IU/ml IL-2 and approximately 11 ug/ml peptides. The V gene end was trimmed by 5 bases and the J gene end by 4 bases; junction bases not matched to a gene: 5. This CDR3 has 16 amino acids. Per the germline V gene, CDR1 is SGHTA and CDR2 is FQGNSA.

The origin of this receptor is a human donor who received a COVID-19 vaccine. The J gene is TRBJ2-1, the V gene TRBV7-2; 13 bases are a match to TRBD2. The specimen comprised CD4+ T cells from PBMCs cultured with HCoV-OC43 spike peptides, sampled after COVID-19 vaccination. Subset: HCoV-OC43 spike overlapping peptide pool stimulation. The CDR3 loop reads CASSVRLAGGYNEQFF. DNA for the CDR3: TGTGCCAGCAGCGTTAGACTAGCGGGGGGATACAATGAGCAGTTCTTC.